The source of this T cell receptor beta chain is a study of blood T cell repertoires in COVID-19. The germline V gene encodes CDR1 MNHNY and CDR2 SVGAGI (reference sequence). This CDR3 has 15 residues. After removal of 4 bases from V and 7 bases from J, the junction contained 9 bases not matched to a gene. Sequencing was performed with immunoSEQ multiplex PCR; in TCRdb, only in-frame clones are kept and a portion is missing. The sample lists roughly 230,000 clones; around four fifths were seen once. The source of this sequence is a man aged 40-49 years with active or convalescent COVID-19. The genes are TRBV6-6 and TRBJ1-3, with TRBD1 matching 8 bases. The sample was peripheral blood. CDR3 amino acids: CASSLISGGANTIYF. In DNA, the CDR3 is TGTGCCAGCAGTTTGATTTCAGGGGGCGCGAACACCATATATTTT.